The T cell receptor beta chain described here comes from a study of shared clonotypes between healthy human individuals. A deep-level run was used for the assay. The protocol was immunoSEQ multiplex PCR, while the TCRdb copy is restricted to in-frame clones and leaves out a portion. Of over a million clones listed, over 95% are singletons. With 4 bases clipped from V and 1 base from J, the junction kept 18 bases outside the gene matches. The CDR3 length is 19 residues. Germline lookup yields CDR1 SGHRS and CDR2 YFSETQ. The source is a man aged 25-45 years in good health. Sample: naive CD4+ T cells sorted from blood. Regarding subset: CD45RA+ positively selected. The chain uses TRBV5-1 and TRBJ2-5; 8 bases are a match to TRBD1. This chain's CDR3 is CASSHRRAGGQGVQETQYF. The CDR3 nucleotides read TGCGCCAGCAGCCATAGGAGGGCCGGCGGACAGGGAGTCCAAGAGACCCAGTACTTC.